The 18 T cell receptor beta chains below come from one sample, sequenced in a study of regulatory T cells in long-lasting Graves disease. The TCR beta library used iRepertoire HTBI primers with Arm-PCR amplification of CDR3. Each CDR3 protein gets one entry after TCRdb re-called the multiplex PCR reads with MiXCR. The data hold about 430,000 distinct CDR3 sequences, with roughly a fifth observed a single time. As to time point: persistent/refractory GD, antithyroid drugs over 5 years with positive TRAb. Extracted RNA from PBMCs served as the source of the TCR library. Sequenced material: peripheral blood mononuclear cells (PBMCs), taken when the disease was refractory, from a patient treated with antithyroid drugs. All receptors come from a female donor with Graves disease.

This clonotype has at least ten counts. DNA for the CDR3: TGCAGTGCTAGGACCCGGACCTACGAGCAGTACTTC. Translated, it gives CSARTRTYEQYF. The rearrangement links TRBV20-1 to TRBJ2-7, with D unresolved. V was cut by 3 bases and J by 2 bases, with 8 bases left in between. This CDR3 region has 12 residues. In germline, CDR1 is DFQATT, CDR2 SNEGSKA (reference sequence).

This clonotype was detected many times. The chain combines TRBV10-2 with TRBJ2-7, with 11 bases that match TRBD2. CDR1 and CDR2 from the germline V gene are WSHSY and SAAADI. The CDR3 contains 14 residues. Trimming cost V 8 bases and J 5 bases; bases outside gene matches: 8. The CDR3 DNA reads as TGCGCCAGCTGTCGACTAGCGGGATCAGACGAGCAGTACTTC. This sequence encodes CASCRLAGSDEQYF.

This chain connects TRBV20-1 to TRBJ2-2; TRBD2 agrees at 8 bases. The CDR3 spans 15 residues. CDR1 is DFQATT and CDR2 is SNEGSKA in the germline V gene (reference sequence). V lost 1 base and J lost 2; bases outside the gene matches: 3. In DNA, the CDR3 is TGCAGTGCTAGAGCCGGGACTAGTAACACCGGGGAGCTGTTTTTT. This translates into CSARAGTSNTGELFF.

This sequence joins TRBV9 and TRBJ2-1; D ambiguous. V dropped 0 bases and J dropped 2 bases, with 9 bases sitting between them. This CDR3 has 15 amino acids. Germline lookup yields CDR1 SGDLS and CDR2 YYNGEE. The CDR3 DNA reads TGTGCCAGCAGCGTAGGGTCTGCTACCTACAATGAGCAGTTCTTC. This encodes CASSVGSATYNEQFF.

This clonotype was found a few times. This rearrangement joins TRBV20-1 to TRBJ2-7; D is ambiguous. The CDR3 is made up of 12 amino acids. Germline lookup yields CDR1 DFQATT and CDR2 SNEGSKA (reference sequence). Trimming took off 2 bases at V and 4 bases at J, with 9 bases between the two ends. CDR3 DNA sequence: TGCAGTGCTAGACTTGGGCTTTACGAGCAGTACTTC. This gives the protein CSARLGLYEQYF.

The V and J genes are TRBV20-1 and TRBJ2-5; maybe TRBD2 (5 bases). The CDR3 loop spans 13 amino acids. The germline V gene has CDR1 DFQATT and CDR2 SNEGSKA (reference sequence). With 0 bases removed from V and 9 bases from J, the gap between germline ends came to 14 bases. The CDR3 DNA follows: TGCAGTGCTAGAGATGCGCGCGGGTCGGCCCAGTACTTC. This sequence encodes CSARDARGSAQYF.

The chain combines TRBV6-2 or TRBV6-3 with TRBJ2-1; 7 nucleotides agree with TRBD2. This CDR3 comprises 14 residues. Germline V CDR1 and CDR2: MNHEY, SVGEGT. The J segment lost 5 bases and the V segment lost 7 bases, leaving 8 bases of the junction unmatched. The CDR3 bases are TGTGCCAGCAAAGGCGGGAGAAGGGACAATGAGCAGTTCTTC. It yields the protein CASKGGRRDNEQFF.

This clonotype was seen repeatedly, ten times or more. This chain connects TRBV29-1 to TRBJ2-7; 7 bases are a match to TRBD2. Germline V gives CDR1 SQVTM, CDR2 ANQGSEA. V trimming: 4 bases; J trimming: 0 bases; junction bases outside the gene matches: 3. The CDR3 loop spans 13 amino acids. CDR3 sequence reads: CSVVRTSSYEQYF. DNA of the CDR3: TGCAGCGTTGTTCGGACTAGCTCCTACGAGCAGTACTTC.

A few counts support this clonotype. J is TRBJ2-7 and V is TRBV4-1; D remains ambiguous. This CDR3 is 14 amino acids long. The germline V gene has CDR1 MGHRA and CDR2 YSYEKL. Trimming left V 0 bases short and J 5 bases short, with 11 bases between. CDR3 amino acids: CASSQDRLEDEQYF. CDR3 coding DNA: TGCGCCAGCAGCCAAGATCGGCTAGAGGACGAGCAGTACTTC.

This clonotype has a handful of counts. The CDR3 carries no conserved terminal phenylalanine or tryptophan, so it likely arises from a read error. The chain recombines TRBV27 with TRBJ1-2, with TRBD1 matching 9 bases. V gave up 4 bases and J gave up 6 bases; unmatched junction bases: 9. CDR1 and CDR2 (germline): MNHEY, SMNVEV (reference sequence). CDR3 length: 15 residues. The CDR3, as DNA: TGTGCCAGCAGTTACTACAGGGGGCGAGGCCATGGCTACACCCTC. It codes for CASSYYRGRGHGYTL.

The chain joins TRBV7-2 to TRBJ2-1; 11 nucleotides align to TRBD2. From germline, CDR1 is SGHTA and CDR2 FQGNSA. Trimming cost V 5 bases and J 10 bases; bases outside gene matches: 10. The CDR3 has 15 amino acids. The CDR3 sequence is CASSAGLAGGGEQFF. CDR3 sequence (DNA): TGTGCCAGCAGCGCAGGCCTAGCGGGAGGTGGGGAGCAGTTCTTC.

This clonotype was counted once. This sequence joins TRBV7-9 and TRBJ1-1; TRBD1 matches at 9 bases. J was trimmed by 1 base and V by 3 bases; bases with no gene match: 6. The CDR3 covers 16 residues. The germline CDR1 and CDR2 sequences are SEHNR and FQNEAQ (reference sequence). DNA of the CDR3: TGTGCCAGCAGCTTGGGACAGGGTTGGGGGAACACTGAAGCTTTCTTT. Its translation: CASSLGQGWGNTEAFF. The whole variable domain, remainder taken from reference TRBV7-9 and TRBJ1-1, is DTGVSQNPRHKITKRGQNVTFRCDPISEHNRLYWYRQTLGQGPEFLTYFQNEAQLEKSRLLSDRFSAERPKGSFSTLEIQRTEQGDSAMYLCASSLGQGWGNTEAFFGQGTRLTVV.

This clonotype was counted at least ten times. The rearrangement uses TRBV2 and TRBJ2-7, with D possibly being TRBD2 (5 bases). This CDR3 comprises 13 residues. Between the trimmed V and J ends, which lost 6 bases and 6 bases, there was a span of 15 bases. From germline, CDR1 is SNHLY and CDR2 FYNNEI. This CDR3 is CASSREGEIEQYF. The CDR3 DNA is TGTGCCAGCAGCCGAGAGGGAGAAATCGAGCAGTACTTC.

This clonotype was recorded many times. V gene TRBV11-3 combines with J gene TRBJ2-5, with D possibly TRBD1 on 6 matching bases. V dropped 3 bases and J dropped 3 bases, with 17 bases sitting between them. The CDR3 covers 16 residues. Germline loops: CDR1 SGHNT, CDR2 YENEEA. As DNA, the CDR3 is TGTGCCAGCAGCTTCACTTGGGGACAAAGGGAAGAGACCCAGTACTTC. It yields the protein CASSFTWGQREETQYF.

At least ten counts were recorded for this clonotype. The chain uses TRBV28 and TRBJ2-7, with 7 bases fitting TRBD2. Looked up from germline, CDR1 is MDHEN and CDR2 is SYDVKM. This CDR3 comprises 15 residues. Trimming removed 5 bases from V and 0 bases from J; junction bases left unmatched: 7. The CDR3 DNA is TGTGCCAGCAGTACCTCGACTAGCCTCTCCTACGAGCAGTACTTC. This sequence encodes CASSTSTSLSYEQYF.

In its sample, this clonotype was seen many times. This chain joins TRBV10-1 and TRBJ2-5; 7 nucleotides align to TRBD1. V trimming: 6 bases; J trimming: 0 bases; junction bases outside the gene matches: 10. The germline gives CDR1 WNHNN, CDR2 SYGVQD (reference sequence). The CDR3 runs 16 residues. The CDR3 loop is CASSKAHRGDQETQYF. DNA of the CDR3: TGCGCCAGCAGCAAAGCTCACAGGGGAGACCAAGAGACCCAGTACTTC.

The genes are TRBV12-3 or TRBV12-4 and TRBJ2-1; 11 nucleotides align to TRBD1. The junction had 4 bases not matched to a gene; V was cut back by 6 bases and J by 6 bases. This CDR3 has 14 residues. The CDR3 spells CASSSDRGRNEQFF. In nucleotides, the CDR3 is TGTGCCAGCAGCTCGGACAGGGGGCGCAATGAGCAGTTCTTC.

Written as DNA, the CDR3 is TGTGCCATCACCGAGGGGGGGAATGAGCAGTTCTTC. Residues: CAITEGGNEQFF. This rearrangement joins TRBV10-3 to TRBJ2-1; D possibly corresponds to TRBD2 (7 bases). Trimming shortened V by 7 bases and J by 7 bases, and 11 bases separated the two germline ends. The germline gives CDR1 ENHRY, CDR2 SYGVKD. The length of the CDR3 is 12 residues.